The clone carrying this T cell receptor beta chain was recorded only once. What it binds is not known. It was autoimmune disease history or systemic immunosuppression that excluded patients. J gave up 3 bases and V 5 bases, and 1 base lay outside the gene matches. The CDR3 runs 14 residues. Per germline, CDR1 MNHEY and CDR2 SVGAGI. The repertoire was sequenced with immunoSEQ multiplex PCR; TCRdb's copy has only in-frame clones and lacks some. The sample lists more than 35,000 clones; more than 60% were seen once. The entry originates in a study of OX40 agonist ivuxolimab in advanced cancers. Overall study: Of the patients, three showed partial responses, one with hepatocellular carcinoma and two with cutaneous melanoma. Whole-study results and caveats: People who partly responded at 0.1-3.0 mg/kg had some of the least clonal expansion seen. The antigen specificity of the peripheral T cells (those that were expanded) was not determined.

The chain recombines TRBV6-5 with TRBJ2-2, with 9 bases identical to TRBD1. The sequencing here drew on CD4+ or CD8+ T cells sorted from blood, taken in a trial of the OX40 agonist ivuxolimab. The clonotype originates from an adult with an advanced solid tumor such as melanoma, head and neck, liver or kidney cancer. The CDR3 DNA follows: TGTGCCAGCAGTGGACAGGGGCACACCGGGGAGCTGTTTTTT. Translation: CASSGQGHTGELFF.